The clone carrying this T cell receptor (beta chain) was recorded once. Sequencing targeted TCR beta in T cells from blood (CD8+ and CD4+). TEMRA cells were FACS-enriched, and CD8+ and CD4+ T cells were isolated negatively. The data were taken from a study of CD8 T cells in Susac syndrome. When the RNA was reverse transcribed, random hexamers were used with an input of roughly 0.45 to 1 ug. An immunoSEQ multiplex PCR amplified TCR beta CDR3 over 54 Vbeta and 13 Jbeta. TCRdb itself ran the immunoSEQ multiplex PCR reads through MiXCR, one entry per CDR3 protein. The sample consists of around 300,000 distinct CDR3 sequences, approximately 85% of them appearing once. CDR1 and CDR2 from the germline V gene are GTSNPN and SVGIG (reference sequence). With 5 bases clipped from V and 2 bases from J, the junction kept 9 bases outside the gene matches. This CDR3 region has 14 residues.

Source material: CD8+ T cells from PBMCs. This TCR derives from a human donor with multiple sclerosis. The chain carries TRBV30 and TRBJ2-7; TRBD1 aligns across 7 bases. CDR3 residues: CAWGPTGAAYEQYF. Written as DNA, the CDR3 is TGTGCCTGGGGACCTACAGGGGCGGCCTACGAGCAGTACTTC.